A single sample is the source of the 10 T cell receptor beta chains below, sequenced in a study of T cell clonotyping in hematopoietic cell transplantation. Measured with immunoSEQ multiplex PCR; TCRdb has only the in-frame clones, and not every one. The sample includes more than 40,000 clones, 95% of them seen just once. The sequenced sample consisted of peripheral blood mononuclear cells. The receptor source for this set is a young man in good health. Some clones in this sample may be carry-over from other donors' samples.

CDR3 in amino acids: CASSLGATGSTIYF. The CDR3 DNA reads TGTGCCAGCAGCTTAGGAGCGACAGGGAGCACCATATATTTT. This chain uses TRBV11-2 with TRBJ1-3; 7 bases agree with TRBD1. Germline CDR1 SGHAT, CDR2 FQNNGV. With V trimmed by 1 base and J by 9 bases, 6 bases remained unmatched. The CDR3 runs 14 residues.

The chain combines TRBV5-6 with TRBJ1-4, with D unresolved. Germline CDR1 reads SGHDT; CDR2 reads YYEEEE. The CDR3 has 14 residues. V gave up 1 base and J gave up 0 bases, with 4 bases separating them. The CDR3 sequence is CASSLSTTNEKLFF. The CDR3, as DNA: TGTGCCAGCAGCTTGTCCACAACTAATGAAAAACTGTTTTTT.

This chain links TRBV4-1 with TRBJ2-7; TRBD1 is a possible D gene (6 bases). Germline V gene sequence: CDR1 MGHRA, CDR2 YSYEKL. The CDR3 contains 15 residues. Trimming removed 4 bases at V and 5 bases at J, with 18 bases between. The DNA of the CDR3 is TGCGCCAGCAGCCCGTTCACAGGGCTTAGGAACGAGCAGTACTTC. This gives the protein CASSPFTGLRNEQYF.

This chain joins TRBV10-3 and TRBJ1-5; D not certain. CDR3 length equals 13 residues. Trimming removed 9 bases at V and 6 bases at J, with 15 bases between. Per the germline V gene, CDR1 is ENHRY and CDR2 is SYGVKD. Here the CDR3 reads CAIQSKIGQPQHF. As DNA, the CDR3 is TGTGCCATACAGAGTAAAATAGGTCAGCCCCAGCATTTT.

The rearrangement uses TRBV6-1 and TRBJ1-1, with D perhaps TRBD1 (6 bases). Looked up from germline, CDR1 is MNHNS and CDR2 is SASEGT. Trimming took off 6 bases at V and 6 bases at J, with 17 bases between the two ends. The CDR3 covers 14 residues. The CDR3 spells CASRSQGSSAEAFF. DNA for the CDR3: TGTGCCAGCAGGTCACAGGGATCTTCCGCTGAAGCTTTCTTT.

This CDR3 reads CASSFWRGTDGNQPQHF. The CDR3 bases are TGTGCCAGCAGCTTCTGGCGGGGGACAGACGGCAATCAGCCCCAGCATTTT. V is TRBV7-9 and J is TRBJ1-5; 7 nucleotides match TRBD1. V was clipped by 3 bases and J by 2 bases; unmatched bases: 10. The germline gives CDR1 SEHNR, CDR2 FQNEAQ (reference sequence). This CDR3 spans 17 amino acids.

The chain links TRBV25-1 to TRBJ2-7, with no clear D. Germline V gene data show CDR1 as MGHDK and CDR2 as SYGVNS. This CDR3 has 14 amino acids. V was cut by 1 base and J by 2 bases, with 9 bases left in between. CDR3 region: CASSEFQAPYEQYF. CDR3 nucleotides: TGTGCCAGCAGTGAATTTCAAGCCCCCTACGAGCAGTACTTC.

This clone was observed once. This chain connects TRBV29-1 to TRBJ1-1; TRBD1 matches at 8 bases. The J segment lost 1 base and the V segment lost 6 bases, leaving 4 bases of the junction unmatched. Per the germline V gene, CDR1 is SQVTM and CDR2 is ANQGSEA. CDR3 length equals 13 residues. The DNA for the CDR3 is TGCAGCGTAGCACAGGGGGGGAACACTGAAGCTTTCTTT. Its protein is CSVAQGGNTEAFF.

CDR3 protein: CASSGQGRIMNTEAFF. CDR3 in DNA: TGCGCCAGCAGCGGACAGGGTCGGATCATGAACACTGAAGCTTTCTTT. The chain links TRBV10-2 to TRBJ1-1; 8 bases agree with TRBD1. CDR1 is WSHSY and CDR2 is SAAADI in the germline V gene. CDR3 length: 16 residues. J lost 0 bases, V lost 6 bases, and 9 bases had no gene match.

The CDR3 DNA is TGCAGCGTCGCCGCCCAGGACAGGGACTATGGCTACACCTTC. Amino acids: CSVAAQDRDYGYTF. V usage is TRBV29-1 and J usage is TRBJ1-2; 8 positions match TRBD1. This CDR3 has 14 amino acids. J lost 3 bases, V lost 6 bases, and 9 bases had no gene match. The germline V gene encodes CDR1 SQVTM and CDR2 ANQGSEA. Supplemented by reference TRBV29-1 and TRBJ1-2, the full variable domain reads SAVISQKPSRDICQRGTSLTIQCQVDSQVTMMFWYRQQPGQSLTLIATANQGSEATYESGFVIDKFPISRPNLTFSTLTVSNMSPEDSSIYLCSVAAQDRDYGYTFGSGTRLTVV.